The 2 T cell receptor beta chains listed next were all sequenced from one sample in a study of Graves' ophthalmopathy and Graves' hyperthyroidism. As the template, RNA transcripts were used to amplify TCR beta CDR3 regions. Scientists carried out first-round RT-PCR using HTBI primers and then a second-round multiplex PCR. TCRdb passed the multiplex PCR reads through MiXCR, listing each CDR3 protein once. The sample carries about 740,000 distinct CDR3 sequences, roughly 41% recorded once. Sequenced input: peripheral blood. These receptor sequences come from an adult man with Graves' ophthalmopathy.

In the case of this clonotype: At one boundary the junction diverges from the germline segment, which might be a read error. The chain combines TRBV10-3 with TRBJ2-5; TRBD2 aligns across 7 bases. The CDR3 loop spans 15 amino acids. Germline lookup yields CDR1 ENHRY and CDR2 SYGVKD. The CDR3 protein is CASSEIDGGGETQYF. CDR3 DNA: TGTGCCAGCAGTGAAATCGACGGGGGAGGGGAGACCCAGTACTTC.

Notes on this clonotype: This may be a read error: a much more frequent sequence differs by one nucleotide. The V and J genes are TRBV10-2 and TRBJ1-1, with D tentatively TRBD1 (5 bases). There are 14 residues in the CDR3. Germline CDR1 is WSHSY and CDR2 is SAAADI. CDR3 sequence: CASSHATGTDEAFF. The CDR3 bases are TGTGCCAGCAGCCACGCTACCGGGACGGACGAAGCTTTCTTT.